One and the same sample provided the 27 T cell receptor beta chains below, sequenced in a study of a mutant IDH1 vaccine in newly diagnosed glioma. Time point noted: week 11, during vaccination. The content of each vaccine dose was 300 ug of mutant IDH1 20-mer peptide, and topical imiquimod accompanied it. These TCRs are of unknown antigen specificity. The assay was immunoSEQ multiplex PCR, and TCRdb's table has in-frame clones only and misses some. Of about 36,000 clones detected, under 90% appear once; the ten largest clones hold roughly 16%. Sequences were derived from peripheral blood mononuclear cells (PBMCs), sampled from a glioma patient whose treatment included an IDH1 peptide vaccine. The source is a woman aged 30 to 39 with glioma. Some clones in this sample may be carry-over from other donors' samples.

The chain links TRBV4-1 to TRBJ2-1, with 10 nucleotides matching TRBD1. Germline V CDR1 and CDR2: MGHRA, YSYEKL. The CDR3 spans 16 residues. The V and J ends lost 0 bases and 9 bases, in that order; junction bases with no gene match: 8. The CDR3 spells CASSQESGQGFAEQFF. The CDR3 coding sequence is TGCGCCAGCAGCCAAGAGTCGGGACAGGGGTTCGCTGAGCAGTTCTTC.

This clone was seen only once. The CDR3 sequence: CASSGEAETQYF. The CDR3 bases are TGTGCCAGCTCAGGGGAGGCAGAGACCCAGTACTTC. The V call is TRBV2, the J call TRBJ2-5, with D possibly being TRBD1 or TRBD2 (6 bases each). The CDR3 length is 12 residues. CDR1 is SNHLY, CDR2 FYNNEI, per germline. Trimming shortened V by 8 bases and J by 4 bases, and 11 bases separated the two germline ends. Based on the CDR3 plus reference TRBV2 and TRBJ2-5, the full variable domain is EPEVTQTPSHQVTQMGQEVILRCVPISNHLYFYWYRQILGQKVEFLVSFYNNEISEKSEIFDDQFSVERPDGSNFTLKIRSTKLEDSAMYFCASSGEAETQYFGPGTRLLVL.

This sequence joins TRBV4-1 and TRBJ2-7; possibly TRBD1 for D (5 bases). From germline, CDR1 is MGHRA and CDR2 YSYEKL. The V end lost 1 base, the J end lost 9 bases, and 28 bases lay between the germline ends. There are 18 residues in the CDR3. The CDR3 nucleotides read TGCGCCAGCAGCCAAGGCCCCCAGGGCGGACCCCGTCGTTTCGGGCAGTACTTC. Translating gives CASSQGPQGGPRRFGQYF.

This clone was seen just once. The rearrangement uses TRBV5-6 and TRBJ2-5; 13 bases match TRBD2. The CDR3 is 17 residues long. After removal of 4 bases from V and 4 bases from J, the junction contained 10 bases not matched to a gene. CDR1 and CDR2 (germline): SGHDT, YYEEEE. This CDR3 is CASSQGLAGIVGETQYF. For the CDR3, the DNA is TGTGCCAGCAGCCAGGGACTAGCGGGAATAGTTGGAGAGACCCAGTACTTC.

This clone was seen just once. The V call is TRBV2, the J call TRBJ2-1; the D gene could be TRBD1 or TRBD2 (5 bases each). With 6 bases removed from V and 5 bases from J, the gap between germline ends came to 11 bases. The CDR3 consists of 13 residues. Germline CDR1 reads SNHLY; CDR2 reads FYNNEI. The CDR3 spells CASSRDEDNEQFF. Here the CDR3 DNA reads TGTGCCAGCAGCAGGGACGAAGACAATGAGCAGTTCTTC.

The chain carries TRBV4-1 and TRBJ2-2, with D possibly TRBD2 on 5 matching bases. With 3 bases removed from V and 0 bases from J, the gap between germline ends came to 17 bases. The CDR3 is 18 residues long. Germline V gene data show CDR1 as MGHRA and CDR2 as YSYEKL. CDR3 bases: TGCGCCAGCAGCCACTCGGAGAACGGGAACGCGAACACCGGGGAGCTGTTTTTT. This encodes CASSHSENGNANTGELFF.

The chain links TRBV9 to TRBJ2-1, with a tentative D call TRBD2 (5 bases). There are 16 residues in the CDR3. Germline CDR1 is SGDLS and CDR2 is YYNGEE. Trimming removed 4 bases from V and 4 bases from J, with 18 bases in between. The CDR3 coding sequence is TGTGCCAGCAGCCCCCGGGTCCTTGGGGAGTACAATGAGCAGTTCTTC. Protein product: CASSPRVLGEYNEQFF. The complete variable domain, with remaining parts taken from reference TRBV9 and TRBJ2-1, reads DSGVTQTPKHLITATGQRVTLRCSPRSGDLSVYWYQQSLDQGLQFLIQYYNGEERAKGNILERFSAQQFPDLHSELNLSSLELGDSALYFCASSPRVLGEYNEQFFGPGTRLTVL.

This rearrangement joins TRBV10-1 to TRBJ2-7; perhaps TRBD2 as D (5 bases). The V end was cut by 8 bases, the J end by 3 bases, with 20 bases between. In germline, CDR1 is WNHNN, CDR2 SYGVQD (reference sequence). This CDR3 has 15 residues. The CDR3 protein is CASEGSPNGIYEQYF. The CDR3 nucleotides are TGCGCCAGCGAGGGTAGCCCCAATGGAATCTACGAGCAGTACTTC.

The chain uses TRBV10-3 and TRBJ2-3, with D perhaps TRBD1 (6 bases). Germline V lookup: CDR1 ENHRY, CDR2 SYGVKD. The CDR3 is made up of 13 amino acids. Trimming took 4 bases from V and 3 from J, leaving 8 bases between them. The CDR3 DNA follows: TGTGCCATCAGTGCCACAGGGACAGATACGCAGTATTTT. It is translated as CAISATGTDTQYF.

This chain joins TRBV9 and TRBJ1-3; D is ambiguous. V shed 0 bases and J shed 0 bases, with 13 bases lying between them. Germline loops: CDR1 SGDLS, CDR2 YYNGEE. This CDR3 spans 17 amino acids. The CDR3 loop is CASSVAPHRHSGNTIYF. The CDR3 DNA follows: TGTGCCAGCAGCGTAGCTCCCCACCGACACTCTGGAAACACCATATATTTT.

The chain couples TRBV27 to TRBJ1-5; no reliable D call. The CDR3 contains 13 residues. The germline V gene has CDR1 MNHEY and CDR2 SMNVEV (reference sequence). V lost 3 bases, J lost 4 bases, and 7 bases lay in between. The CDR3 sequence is CASSFARNQPQHF. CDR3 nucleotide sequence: TGTGCCAGCAGTTTCGCGAGGAATCAGCCCCAGCATTTT.

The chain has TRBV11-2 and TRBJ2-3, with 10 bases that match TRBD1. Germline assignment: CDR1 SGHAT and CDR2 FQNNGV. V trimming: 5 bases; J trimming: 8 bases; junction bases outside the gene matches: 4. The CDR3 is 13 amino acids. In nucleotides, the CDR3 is TGTGCCAGCAGCCCTCGGACAGGGGGTACGCAGTATTTT. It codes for CASSPRTGGTQYF.

The CDR3 DNA reads TGTGCCTGGACGGGAGTTAGGAATGAGCAGTTCTTC. Translation gives CAWTGVRNEQFF. The V gene is TRBV30, the J gene TRBJ2-1; D might be TRBD2 (6 bases). Deletions cut 4 bases from V and 7 bases from J, with 11 bases between. Germline V gene sequence: CDR1 GTSNPN, CDR2 SVGIG (reference sequence). This CDR3 spans 12 amino acids.

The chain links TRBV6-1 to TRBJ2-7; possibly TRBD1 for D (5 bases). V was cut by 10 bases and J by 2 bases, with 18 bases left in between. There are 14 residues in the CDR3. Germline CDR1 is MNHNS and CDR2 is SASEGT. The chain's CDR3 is CAIFFDSNPYEQYF. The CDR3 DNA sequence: TGTGCCATTTTCTTCGACAGCAACCCCTACGAGCAGTACTTC.

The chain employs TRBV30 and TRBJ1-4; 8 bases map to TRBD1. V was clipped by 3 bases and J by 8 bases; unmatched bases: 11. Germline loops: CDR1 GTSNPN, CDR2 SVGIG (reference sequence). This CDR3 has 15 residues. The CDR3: CAWRDYRGTWEKLFF. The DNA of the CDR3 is TGTGCCTGGAGGGATTACAGGGGGACGTGGGAAAAACTGTTTTTT.

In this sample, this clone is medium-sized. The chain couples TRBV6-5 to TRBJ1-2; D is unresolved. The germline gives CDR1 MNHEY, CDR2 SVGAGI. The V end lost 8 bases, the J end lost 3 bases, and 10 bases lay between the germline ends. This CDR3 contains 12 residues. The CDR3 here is CASGQIHYGYTF. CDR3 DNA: TGTGCCAGCGGGCAAATCCACTATGGCTACACCTTC.

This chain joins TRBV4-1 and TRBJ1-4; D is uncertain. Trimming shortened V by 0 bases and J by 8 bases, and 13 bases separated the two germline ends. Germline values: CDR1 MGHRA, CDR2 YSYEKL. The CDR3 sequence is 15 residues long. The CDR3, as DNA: TGCGCCAGCAGCCAAGATTTGGGGATCGTGGAAAAACTGTTTTTT. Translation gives CASSQDLGIVEKLFF.

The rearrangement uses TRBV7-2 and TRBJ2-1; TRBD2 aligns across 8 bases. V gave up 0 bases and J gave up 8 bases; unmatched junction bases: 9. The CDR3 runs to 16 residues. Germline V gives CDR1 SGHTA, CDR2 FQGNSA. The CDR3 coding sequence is TGTGCCAGCAGCTTAGCGTGGCAGCGGGAGCCGGATGAGCAGTTCTTC. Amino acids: CASSLAWQREPDEQFF.

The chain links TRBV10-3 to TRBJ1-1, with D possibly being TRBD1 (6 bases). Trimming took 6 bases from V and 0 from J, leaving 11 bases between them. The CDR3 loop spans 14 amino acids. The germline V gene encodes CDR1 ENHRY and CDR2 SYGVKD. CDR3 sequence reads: CAISSAGVNTEAFF. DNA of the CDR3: TGTGCCATCAGCTCGGCAGGGGTGAACACTGAAGCTTTCTTT.

The CDR3 here is CASSLGQAADTQYF. The CDR3, as DNA: TGTGCCAGCAGCTTGGGACAGGCCGCGGATACGCAGTATTTT. The V call is TRBV11-2, the J call TRBJ2-3, with 8 positions matching TRBD1. Germline-derived CDR1 and CDR2 are SGHAT and FQNNGV. The V segment lost 3 bases and the J segment 6 bases; nucleotides outside the gene matches: 5. The CDR3 is 14 amino acids.

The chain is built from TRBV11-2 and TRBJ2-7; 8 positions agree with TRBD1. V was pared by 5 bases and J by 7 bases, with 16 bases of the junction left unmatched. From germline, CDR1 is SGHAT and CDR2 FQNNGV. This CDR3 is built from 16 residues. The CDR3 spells CASSRGTGVYSLEQYF. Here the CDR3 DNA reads TGTGCCAGCAGCCGAGGGACAGGTGTCTATTCCCTGGAGCAGTACTTC.

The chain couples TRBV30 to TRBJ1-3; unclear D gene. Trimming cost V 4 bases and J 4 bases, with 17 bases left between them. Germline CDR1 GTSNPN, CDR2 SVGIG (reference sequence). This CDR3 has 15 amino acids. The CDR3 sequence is CAWTAGRGWGNTIYF. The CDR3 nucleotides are TGTGCCTGGACCGCCGGACGGGGATGGGGAAACACCATATATTTT.

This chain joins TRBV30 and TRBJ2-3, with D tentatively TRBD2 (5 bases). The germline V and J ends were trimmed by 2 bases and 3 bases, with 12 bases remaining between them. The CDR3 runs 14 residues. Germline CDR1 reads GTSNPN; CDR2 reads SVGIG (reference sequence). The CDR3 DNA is TGTGCCTGGAGTAGGAGCGGATCGACAGATACGCAGTATTTT. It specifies CAWSRSGSTDTQYF.

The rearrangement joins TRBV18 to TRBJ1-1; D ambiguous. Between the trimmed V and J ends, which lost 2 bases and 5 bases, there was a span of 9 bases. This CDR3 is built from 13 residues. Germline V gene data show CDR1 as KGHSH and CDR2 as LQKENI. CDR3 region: CASSPGEGTEAFF. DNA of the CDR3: TGTGCCAGCTCACCAGGCGAAGGGACTGAAGCTTTCTTT.

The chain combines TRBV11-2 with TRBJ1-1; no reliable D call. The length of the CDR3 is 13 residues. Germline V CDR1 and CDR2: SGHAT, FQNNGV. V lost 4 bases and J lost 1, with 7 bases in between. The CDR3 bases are TGTGCCAGCAGCTCCAGACAGAACACTGAAGCTTTCTTT. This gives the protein CASSSRQNTEAFF.

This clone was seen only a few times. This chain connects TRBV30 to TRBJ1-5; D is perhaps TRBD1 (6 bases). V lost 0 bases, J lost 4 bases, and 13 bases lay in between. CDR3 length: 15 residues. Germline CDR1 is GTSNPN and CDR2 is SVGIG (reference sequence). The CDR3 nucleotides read TGTGCCTGGAGTGTAAGGGGGGAGGGAAATCAGCCCCAGCATTTT. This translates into CAWSVRGEGNQPQHF. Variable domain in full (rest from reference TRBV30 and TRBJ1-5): SQTIHQWPATLVQPVGSPLSLECTVEGTSNPNLYWYRQAAGRGLQLLFYSVGIGQISSEVPQNLSASRPQDRQFILSSKKLLLSDSGFYLCAWSVRGEGNQPQHFGDGTRLSIL.

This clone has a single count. CDR3 bases: TGCAGCGTCACGACTAGCGGGACCTACAATGAGCAGTTCTTC. Translated, it gives CSVTTSGTYNEQFF. The chain is built from TRBV29-1 and TRBJ2-1; 11 nucleotides match TRBD2. The trim removed 6 bases at V and 2 bases at J, leaving 3 bases unmatched. Germline V gives CDR1 SQVTM, CDR2 ANQGSEA. This CDR3 spans 14 amino acids.